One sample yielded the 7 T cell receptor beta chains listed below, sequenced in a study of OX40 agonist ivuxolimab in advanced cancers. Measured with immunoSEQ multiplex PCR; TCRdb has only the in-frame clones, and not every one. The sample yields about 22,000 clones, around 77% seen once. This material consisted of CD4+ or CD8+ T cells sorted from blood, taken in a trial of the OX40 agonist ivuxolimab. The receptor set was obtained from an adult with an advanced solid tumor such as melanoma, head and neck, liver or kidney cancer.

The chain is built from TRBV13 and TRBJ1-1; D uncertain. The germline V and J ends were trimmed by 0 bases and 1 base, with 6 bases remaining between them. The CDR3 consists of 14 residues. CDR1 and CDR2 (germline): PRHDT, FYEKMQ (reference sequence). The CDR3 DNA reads TGTGCCAGCAGCTTAGGCCTAGGGAACACTGAAGCTTTCTTT. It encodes CASSLGLGNTEAFF.

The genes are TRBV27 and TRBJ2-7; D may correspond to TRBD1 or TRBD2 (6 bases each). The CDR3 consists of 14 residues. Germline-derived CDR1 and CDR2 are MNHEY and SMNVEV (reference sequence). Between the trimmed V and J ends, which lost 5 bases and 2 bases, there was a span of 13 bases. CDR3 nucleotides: TGTGCCAGCAGTAGGGGGGACGCTACCTACGAGCAGTACTTC. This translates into CASSRGDATYEQYF.

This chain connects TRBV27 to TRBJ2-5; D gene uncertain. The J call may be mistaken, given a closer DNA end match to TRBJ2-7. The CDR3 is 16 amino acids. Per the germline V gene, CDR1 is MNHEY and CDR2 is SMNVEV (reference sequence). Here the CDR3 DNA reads TGTGCCAGCAGTTTATCTAGAGGTGAGGATGCCTACGAGCAGTACTTC. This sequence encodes CASSLSRGEDAYEQYF.

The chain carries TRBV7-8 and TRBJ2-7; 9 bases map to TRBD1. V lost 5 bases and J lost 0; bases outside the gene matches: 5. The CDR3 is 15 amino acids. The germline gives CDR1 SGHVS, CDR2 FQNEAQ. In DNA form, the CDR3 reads TGTGCCAGCAGCCAGGGACAGGGAAGCTCCTACGAGCAGTACTTC. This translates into CASSQGQGSSYEQYF.

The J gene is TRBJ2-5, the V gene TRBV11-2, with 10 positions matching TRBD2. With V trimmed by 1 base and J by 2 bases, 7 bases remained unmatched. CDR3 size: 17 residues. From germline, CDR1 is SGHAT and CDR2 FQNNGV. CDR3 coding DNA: TGTGCCAGCAGCTTAGTGTTCCCAGCGGGGGGGCAAGAGACCCAGTACTTC. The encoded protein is CASSLVFPAGGQETQYF.

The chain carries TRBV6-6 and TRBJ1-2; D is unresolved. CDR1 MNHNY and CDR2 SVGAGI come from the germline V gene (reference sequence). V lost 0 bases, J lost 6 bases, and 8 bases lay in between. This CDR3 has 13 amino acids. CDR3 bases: TGTGCCAGCAGTTACTCTGTGGGAAATGGCTACACCTTC. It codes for CASSYSVGNGYTF.

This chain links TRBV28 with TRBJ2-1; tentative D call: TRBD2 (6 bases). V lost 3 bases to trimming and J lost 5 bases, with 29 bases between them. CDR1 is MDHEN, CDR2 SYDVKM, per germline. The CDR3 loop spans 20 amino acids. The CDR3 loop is CASSFAVPPPDHGRHNEQFF. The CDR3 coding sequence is TGTGCCAGCAGTTTTGCTGTGCCCCCTCCTGACCACGGGAGACACAATGAGCAGTTCTTC.